These 8 T cell receptor beta chains originate from one sample sequenced in a study of T cell responses to AZD1222 COVID-19 vaccine. TCRdb's table, derived via immunoSEQ multiplex PCR, lists solely in-frame clones and lacks some. The profile shows some 120,000 clones, around 92% of them singletons. The source was peripheral blood, collected 28 days after the second AZD1222 dose. All receptors derive from an adult who received the AZD1222 COVID-19 vaccine.

The chain carries TRBV6-5 and TRBJ1-6; D gene unclear. Germline CDR1 reads MNHEY; CDR2 reads SVGAGI. Trimming left V 2 bases short and J 8 bases short, with 7 bases between. The CDR3 length is 13 residues. The CDR3 is CASSYDQDSPLHF. CDR3 DNA sequence: TGTGCCAGCAGTTACGACCAGGATTCACCCCTCCACTTT.

The chain is built from TRBV27 and TRBJ2-1, with D possibly being TRBD1 or TRBD2 (5 bases each). The CDR3 covers 14 residues. Germline values: CDR1 MNHEY, CDR2 SMNVEV (reference sequence). V dropped 8 bases and J dropped 8 bases, with 19 bases sitting between them. CDR3 amino acids: CASWVPGARHEQFF. The DNA of the CDR3 is TGTGCCAGCTGGGTTCCCGGGGCCAGGCATGAGCAGTTCTTC.

In this sample, this clone turned up once. The chain links TRBV5-6 to TRBJ1-5; TRBD1 matches at 7 bases. CDR1 and CDR2 from the germline V gene are SGHDT and YYEEEE. This CDR3 has 15 amino acids. Losses at the gene ends were 3 bases for V and 7 bases for J; bases not matched to a gene: 10. The CDR3 nucleotides read TGTGCCAGCAGCTCTGACAGGGTTGGACGGCAGCCCCAGCATTTT. Its translation is CASSSDRVGRQPQHF.

V and J are TRBV6-4 and TRBJ1-1; a possible D gene is TRBD1 (5 bases). V shed 4 bases and J shed 3 bases, with 15 bases lying between them. Germline lookup yields CDR1 MRHNA and CDR2 SNTAGT. CDR3 length: 15 amino acids. The CDR3: CASSVVQGLYTEAFF. The CDR3 coding sequence is TGTGCCAGCAGTGTCGTCCAGGGTCTGTACACTGAAGCTTTCTTT.

The chain links TRBV5-1 to TRBJ2-5; 9 bases align to TRBD2. V shed 3 bases and J 2 bases; nucleotides not matched to a gene: 8. The CDR3 runs to 16 residues. Germline CDR1 SGHRS, CDR2 YFSETQ. CDR3 nucleotide sequence: TGCGCCAGCAGCTCGAGCGGGGGGCCACTACAAGAGACCCAGTACTTC. Encoded protein: CASSSSGGPLQETQYF.

This chain uses TRBV5-1 with TRBJ2-1; 10 nucleotides line up with TRBD2. This CDR3 spans 15 amino acids. The V gene's germline CDR1 is SGHRS and CDR2 YFSETQ. Unmatched junction bases numbered 9, after V lost 4 bases and J lost 8 bases. The CDR3 nucleotides are TGCGCCAGCAGCGACCCTAGCGGGAGTTTCCATGAGCAGTTCTTC. It specifies CASSDPSGSFHEQFF.

This chain uses TRBV19 with TRBJ2-1; D is undetermined. V was trimmed by 1 base and J by 2 bases, leaving 12 bases between them. This CDR3 has 16 amino acids. CDR1 is LNHDA, CDR2 SQIVND, per germline (reference sequence). The CDR3: CASSIASLSTYNEQFF. CDR3 coding DNA: TGTGCCAGTAGTATAGCCTCACTCAGCACCTACAATGAGCAGTTCTTC.

V usage is TRBV29-1 and J usage is TRBJ2-2, with a weak D call TRBD2 (5 bases). Per the germline V gene, CDR1 is SQVTM and CDR2 is ANQGSEA. The CDR3 is 14 amino acids. The V gene lost 7 bases and the J gene lost 7 bases, with 19 bases spanning the gap. This CDR3 is CSAVGEGQNGELFF. In DNA, the CDR3 is TGCAGCGCTGTTGGAGAGGGTCAGAACGGGGAGCTGTTTTTT.